Each of the 12 T cell receptor beta chains below was sequenced from the same sample in a study of cytomegalovirus exposure and HLA in healthy donors. The repertoire was sequenced with immunoSEQ multiplex PCR; TCRdb's copy has only in-frame clones and lacks some. The sample consists of about 58,000 clones, 90% of them appearing once. Sequenced input: PBMCs. Receptors originate from a man aged 18 to 29 in good health and CMV-seronegative.

The chain employs TRBV14 and TRBJ2-2; D might be TRBD2 (5 bases). Trimming left V 1 base short and J 4 bases short, with 10 bases between. The CDR3 runs 15 residues. Germline V gives CDR1 SGHDN, CDR2 FVKESK. CDR3 bases: TGTGCCAGCAGCCAAGTCCCACTAGTCACCGGGGAGCTGTTTTTT. Encoded protein: CASSQVPLVTGELFF.

This rearrangement joins TRBV29-1 to TRBJ2-7; maybe TRBD2 (5 bases). CDR1 SQVTM and CDR2 ANQGSEA come from the germline V gene. V dropped 6 bases and J dropped 2 bases, with 23 bases sitting between them. The CDR3 extends over 16 amino acids. The CDR3 DNA reads TGCAGCGTCCGGACTGTGGGTGAGCGGATAGCCTACGAGCAGTACTTC. Residues: CSVRTVGERIAYEQYF.

The chain combines TRBV11-2 with TRBJ2-2, with TRBD2 matching 7 bases. The junction had 4 bases not matched to a gene; V was cut back by 4 bases and J by 5 bases. Germline CDR1 SGHAT, CDR2 FQNNGV. This CDR3 has 14 amino acids. The CDR3, as DNA: TGTGCCAGCAGCTCGGGGGGAGGTACCGGGGAGCTGTTTTTT. This translates into CASSSGGGTGELFF.

The rearrangement links TRBV7-2 to TRBJ2-7, with a possible D match to TRBD2 (5 bases). CDR3 size: 13 residues. Trimming removed 5 bases at V and 2 bases at J, with 10 bases between. The V gene's germline CDR1 is SGHTA and CDR2 FQGNSA. The CDR3 here is CASSPARAYEQYF. In nucleotides, the CDR3 is TGTGCCAGCAGCCCCGCGCGGGCCTACGAGCAGTACTTC. Using reference TRBV7-2 and TRBJ2-7 for the parts outside the CDR3, the full variable domain is GAGVSQSPSNKVTEKGKDVELRCDPISGHTALYWYRQSLGQGLEFLIYFQGNSAPDKSGLPSDRFSAERTGGSVSTLTIQRTQQEDSAVYLCASSPARAYEQYFGPGTRLTVT.

The rearrangement uses TRBV11-2 and TRBJ2-2; D is undetermined. This CDR3 spans 15 amino acids. CDR1 is SGHAT, CDR2 FQNNGV, per germline. V was shortened by 3 bases and J by 3 bases, with 11 bases between the two germline ends. The CDR3 coding sequence is TGTGCCAGCAGCTTGAGTCTCGCATACACCGGGGAGCTGTTTTTT. Encoded protein: CASSLSLAYTGELFF.

The J gene is TRBJ2-5, the V gene TRBV9; 10 bases are shared with TRBD2. This CDR3 spans 16 amino acids. The germline V gene has CDR1 SGDLS and CDR2 YYNGEE. J lost 4 bases, V lost 4 bases, and 10 bases had no gene match. CDR3 in DNA: TGTGCCAGCAGCCCCCCGGGACTAGCGCTTTCAGAGACCCAGTACTTC. Amino acids: CASSPPGLALSETQYF.

About this clone: This sample also contains other DNA sequences that code for the same CDR3. This chain links TRBV28 with TRBJ2-3, with D hard to call. Germline V gives CDR1 MDHEN, CDR2 SYDVKM. V lost 2 bases to trimming and J lost 0 bases, with 6 bases between them. The CDR3 length is 14 residues. The CDR3 is CASSLAGSTDTQYF. CDR3 DNA sequence: TGTGCCAGCAGTTTAGCCGGGAGCACAGATACGCAGTATTTT.

This chain joins TRBV5-1 and TRBJ1-5, with D uncertain. V shed 1 base and J shed 5 bases, with 7 bases lying between them. Germline CDR1 SGHRS, CDR2 YFSETQ. The CDR3 spans 13 residues. CDR3 nucleotide sequence: TGCGCCAGCAGCTTGATCGGGGATCAGCCCCAGCATTTT. This translates into CASSLIGDQPQHF.

The genes are TRBV11-2 and TRBJ2-1; tentative D call: TRBD1 (6 bases). Trimming took off 5 bases at V and 0 bases at J, with 11 bases between the two ends. The CDR3 loop spans 15 amino acids. From germline, CDR1 is SGHAT and CDR2 FQNNGV. The CDR3 here is CASSRQESSYNEQFF. In DNA, the CDR3 is TGTGCCAGCAGCAGACAGGAGAGCTCCTACAATGAGCAGTTCTTC.

This chain connects TRBV5-8 to TRBJ1-2; a possible D gene is TRBD1 (6 bases). V was trimmed by 7 bases and J by 4 bases, leaving 20 bases between them. CDR1 and CDR2 (germline): SGHTS, YDEGEE. This CDR3 has 15 residues. CDR3 sequence (DNA): TGTGCCAGCCGACAGGATCCACGAAAGACCTATGGCTACACCTTC. Translation gives CASRQDPRKTYGYTF.

The chain has TRBV7-8 and TRBJ2-1, with 8 positions matching TRBD1. The CDR3 consists of 15 residues. Germline V CDR1 and CDR2: SGHVS, FQNEAQ. The ends lost 1 base at V and 10 bases at J; junction bases unmatched: 9. CDR3 coding DNA: TGTGCCAGCAGCTTAGAAGGGTGGACAGGGAGAGAGCAGTTCTTC. Translating gives CASSLEGWTGREQFF.

The chain recombines TRBV15 with TRBJ2-6; TRBD1 might be the D (6 bases). CDR1 is LNHNV, CDR2 YYDKDF, per germline (reference sequence). The CDR3 spans 18 residues. Trimming cost V 0 bases and J 0 bases, with 12 bases left between them. The CDR3 protein is CATSRDGTRASGANVLTF. CDR3 DNA sequence: TGTGCCACCAGCAGAGACGGGACAAGAGCCTCTGGGGCCAACGTCCTGACTTTC. The complete variable domain, with remaining parts taken from reference TRBV15 and TRBJ2-6, reads DAMVIQNPRYQVTQFGKPVTLSCSQTLNHNVMYWYQQKSSQAPKLLFHYYDKDFNNEADTPDNFQSRRPNTSFCFLDIRSPGLGDTAMYLCATSRDGTRASGANVLTFGAGSRLTVL.